Here is one TCR beta chain with its context. The antigen remains undetermined. This sample was included in a study of immune evolution from preneoplasia to lung adenocarcinoma. At the level of the study: HLA loss of heterozygosity: around 6.5% AIS, about 15% MIA, about 35% ADC, none AAH. Study-level results: Highest clonality occurred in KRAS-mutant, not EGFR-mutant or double wild-type, nodules.

Only in-frame clones appear in the TCRdb table, and some are missing; sequencing was by immunoSEQ multiplex PCR. The sample includes some 10,000 clones, roughly four fifths seen only once; the top ten take around 3.5%. V lost 7 bases and J 1 base, leaving 8 bases between the germline ends. The CDR3 has 13 amino acids. Germline-derived CDR1 and CDR2 are SNHLY and FYNNEI. Each case's diagnosis was confirmed by two pathologists on H&E. After pathologic assessment, macro-dissection selected premalignant or tumor cells for extraction. The TCR originated in a person aged 65 to 85 with lung adenocarcinoma. Sequenced material: FFPE minimally invasive lung adenocarcinoma tissue. The chain couples TRBV2 to TRBJ1-5, with D possibly TRBD1 on 5 matching bases. The CDR3: CASMGDSNQPQHF. The CDR3 DNA reads TGTGCCAGCATGGGGGACAGCAATCAGCCCCAGCATTTT.